This entry concerns a single TCR beta chain. The length of the CDR3 is 12 residues. The germline gives CDR1 MNHNS, CDR2 SASEGT. V lost 10 bases to trimming and J lost 8 bases, with 15 bases between them. Amplicons of TCR beta CDR3 were generated from genomic DNA by two-round multiplex PCR. With primers specific to each TRBV and TRBJ gene, the first-round PCR was performed. TCRdb re-called the multiplex PCR reads through MiXCR, storing one row per CDR3 protein. The sample consists of roughly 18,000 distinct CDR3 sequences, about 40% of them appearing once. This sample was included in a study of prognosis after radiotherapy for stage I lung cancer. Study overall: Concurrent therapy was given to no patient receiving stereotactic body radiotherapy.

Two separate time points each saw a draw of approximately 5.4 milliliters of peripheral blood. The source is a donor aged 50 or older with non-small cell lung cancer. The specimen was PBMCs, collected before or after stereotactic body radiation therapy (not recorded which). This rearrangement joins TRBV6-1 to TRBJ2-1, with D perhaps given as TRBD1 or TRBD2 (5 bases each). In nucleotides, the CDR3 is TGTGCCACAGGACGGGGCAGAGATGAGCAGTTCTTC. It yields the protein CATGRGRDEQFF.